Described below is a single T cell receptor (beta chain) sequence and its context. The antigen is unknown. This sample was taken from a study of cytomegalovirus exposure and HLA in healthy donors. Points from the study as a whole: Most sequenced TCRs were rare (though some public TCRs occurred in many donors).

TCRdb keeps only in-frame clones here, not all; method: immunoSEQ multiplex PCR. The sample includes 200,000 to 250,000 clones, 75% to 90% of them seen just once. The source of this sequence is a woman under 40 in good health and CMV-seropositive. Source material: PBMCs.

CDR3 amino acids: CATMLQETQYF. CDR3 nucleotide sequence: TGTGCCACCATGCTCCAAGAGACCCAGTACTTC. The chain is built from TRBV2 and TRBJ2-5; D ambiguous. The CDR3 is 11 residues long. From germline, CDR1 is SNHLY and CDR2 FYNNEI. The V end was cut by 10 bases, the J end by 1 base, with 7 bases between. The whole variable domain, filled in from reference TRBV2 and TRBJ2-5, reads EPEVTQTPSHQVTQMGQEVILRCVPISNHLYFYWYRQILGQKVEFLVSFYNNEISEKSEIFDDQFSVERPDGSNFTLKIRSTKLEDSAMYFCATMLQETQYFGPGTRLLVL.